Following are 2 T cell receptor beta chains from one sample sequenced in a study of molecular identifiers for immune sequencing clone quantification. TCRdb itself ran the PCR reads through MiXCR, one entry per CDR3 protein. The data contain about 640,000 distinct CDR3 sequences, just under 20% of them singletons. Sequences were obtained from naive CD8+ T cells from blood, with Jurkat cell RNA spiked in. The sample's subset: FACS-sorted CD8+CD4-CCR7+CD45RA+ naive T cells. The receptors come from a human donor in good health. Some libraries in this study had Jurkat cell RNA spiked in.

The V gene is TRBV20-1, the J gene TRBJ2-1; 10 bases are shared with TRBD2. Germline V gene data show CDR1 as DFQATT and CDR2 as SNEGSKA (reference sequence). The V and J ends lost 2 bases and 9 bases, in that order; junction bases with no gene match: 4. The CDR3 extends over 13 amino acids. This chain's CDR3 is CSARLAGAAEQFF. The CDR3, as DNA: TGCAGTGCTAGACTAGCGGGAGCGGCTGAGCAGTTCTTC.

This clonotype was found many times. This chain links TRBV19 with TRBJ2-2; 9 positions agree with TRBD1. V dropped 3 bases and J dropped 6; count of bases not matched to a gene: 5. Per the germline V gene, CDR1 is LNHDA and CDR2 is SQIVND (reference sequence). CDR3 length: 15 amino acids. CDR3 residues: CASSIRDRVPGELFF. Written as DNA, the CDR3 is TGTGCCAGTAGTATTCGGGACAGGGTTCCCGGGGAGCTGTTTTTT.